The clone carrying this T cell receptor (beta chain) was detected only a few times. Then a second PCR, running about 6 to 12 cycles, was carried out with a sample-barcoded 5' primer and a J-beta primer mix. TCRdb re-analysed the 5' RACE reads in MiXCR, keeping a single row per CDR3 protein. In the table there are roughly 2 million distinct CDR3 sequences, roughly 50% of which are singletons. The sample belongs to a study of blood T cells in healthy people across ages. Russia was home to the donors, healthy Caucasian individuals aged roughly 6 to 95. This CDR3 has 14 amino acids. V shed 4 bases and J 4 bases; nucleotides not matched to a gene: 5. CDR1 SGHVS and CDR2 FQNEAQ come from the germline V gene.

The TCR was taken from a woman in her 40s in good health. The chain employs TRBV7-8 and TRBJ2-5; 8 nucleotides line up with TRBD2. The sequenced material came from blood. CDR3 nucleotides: TGTGCCAGCAGCTCCGCGGCGGGGGGAGAGACCCAGTACTTC. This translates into CASSSAAGGETQYF. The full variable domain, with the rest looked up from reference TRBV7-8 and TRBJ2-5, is GAGVSQSPRYKVAKRGQDVALRCDPISGHVSLFWYQQALGQGPEFLTYFQNEAQLDKSGLPSDRFFAERPEGSVSTLKIQRTQQEDSAVYLCASSSAAGGETQYFGPGTRLLVL.